This T cell receptor (beta chain) was sequenced for a study of preoperative IRX-2 immunotherapy in early breast cancer. Described treatment: preoperative locoregional IRX-2 cytokine immunotherapy. Samples came from a phase Ib trial of preoperative locoregional IRX-2 cytokine immunotherapy. Measured with immunoSEQ multiplex PCR; TCRdb has only the in-frame clones, and not every one. This sample yields approximately 96,000 clones, of which about nine tenths are seen a single time; roughly 1.9% belongs to the top ten. Deletions cut 5 bases from V and 1 base from J, with 17 bases between. CDR1 is MDHEN and CDR2 is SYDVKM in the germline V gene. This CDR3 comprises 16 residues.

Here the sequenced sample was tumor tissue, taken after IRX-2 immunotherapy. The receptor comes from a human donor with breast cancer. This chain connects TRBV28 to TRBJ1-1, with D hard to call. The CDR3 loop reads CASSPPGSVRNTEAFF. The CDR3 coding sequence is TGTGCCAGCAGTCCACCCGGGTCGGTCAGGAACACTGAAGCTTTCTTT. Supplemented by reference TRBV28 and TRBJ1-1, the full variable domain reads DVKVTQSSRYLVKRTGEKVFLECVQDMDHENMFWYRQDPGLGLRLIYFSYDVKMKEKGDIPEGYSVSREKKERFSLILESASTNQTSMYLCASSPPGSVRNTEAFFGQGTRLTVV.